This is a list of T cell receptor beta chains from one sample in a study of shared clonotypes between healthy human individuals. Sequencing was performed with immunoSEQ multiplex PCR; in TCRdb, only in-frame clones are kept and a portion is missing. The sample carries approximately 1,500,000 clones, around 97% recorded once. The sequenced material came from naive CD4+ T cells sorted from blood. The receptors come from a man aged 25-45 years in good health. CDR3s include the opening cysteine and the closing phenylalanine or tryptophan. A D gene is named only where the DNA matches it firmly. Rows may omit the clone size; those that give it use once, few, many or a size class.

D,V,size,J,DNA,CDR3
TRBD2,TRBV18,NA,TRBJ2-1,TGTGCCAGCTCACCAACCGCTAGCGGGATCGATGAGCAGTTCTTC,CASSPTASGIDEQFF
NA,TRBV2,NA,TRBJ2-7,TGTGCCAGTACGCCGGGGGCGCCCTACGAGCAGTACTTC,CASTPGAPYEQYF
TRBD1,TRBV7-2,NA,TRBJ2-7,TGTGCCAGCAGCTGGGGACAGCTCTACGAGCAGTACTTC,CASSWGQLYEQYF
TRBD1,TRBV10-1,NA,TRBJ2-7,TGCGCCAGCAGTGCCTACAGGGGCTACGAGCAGTACTTC,CASSAYRGYEQYF
TRBD2,TRBV5-1,NA,TRBJ2-7,TGCGCCAGCAGCTCAGGGGATAGCGGGAGCTACGAGCAGTACTTC,CASSSGDSGSYEQYF
TRBD2,TRBV4-3,NA,TRBJ2-2,TGCGCCAGCAGCCGCAACTGGTGGGCTAGCGGGATTCTGAACACCGGGGAGCTGTTTTTT,CASSRNWWASGILNTGELFF
NA,TRBV5-1,NA,TRBJ2-3,TGCGCCAGCAGCTTGAGCGGGTCAGATACGCAGTATTTT,CASSLSGSDTQYF
NA,TRBV7-9,NA,TRBJ2-1,TGTGCCAGCAGCCCAACAGGTTCCACGGCCTACAATGAGCAGTTCTTC,CASSPTGSTAYNEQFF
NA,TRBV14,NA,TRBJ2-5,TGTGCCAGCAGCCAAGATCCAGTCGGAGGCGAGACCCAGTACTTC,CASSQDPVGGETQYF
NA,TRBV6-1,NA,TRBJ1-1,TGTGCCAGCAGTAGGACAGCGAACACTGAAGCTTTCTTT,CASSRTANTEAFF
TRBD2,TRBV9,NA,TRBJ2-1,TGTGCCAGCAGCGTAGCCCTCATAGTAGCGGGTGAATACAATGAGCAGTTCTTC,CASSVALIVAGEYNEQFF
NA,TRBV6-1,NA,TRBJ1-1,TGTGCCAGCAGTGATGGTTTCGGGAACACTGAAGCTTTCTTT,CASSDGFGNTEAFF
TRBD2,TRBV27,NA,TRBJ2-7,TGTGCCAGCAGTTTACGGACTAGCGGAACCTACGAGCAGTACTTC,CASSLRTSGTYEQYF
NA,TRBV21-1,NA,TRBJ1-4,TGTGCCAGCAGCCTCTTAGGGGCCAGGGTATGTGGAAAACTGTTTTTT,CASSLLGARVCGKLFF
TRBD2,TRBV13,NA,TRBJ2-2,TGTGCCAGCAGCTTCCGGGAGGCCACCGGGGAGCTGTTTTTT,CASSFREATGELFF
TRBD2,TRBV5-1,NA,TRBJ2-1,TGCGCCAGCAGCTTTACTAGCGGGAGTTTGAATGAGCAGTTCTTC,CASSFTSGSLNEQFF
NA,TRBV18,NA,TRBJ1-1,TGTGCCAGCTCAGCCCCGCGGACCAACACTGAAGCTTTCTTT,CASSAPRTNTEAFF
TRBD1,TRBV10-3,NA,TRBJ2-5,TGTGCCATCAACCAGGGGGCCGGTGAGACCCAGTACTTC,CAINQGAGETQYF
TRBD1,TRBV2,NA,TRBJ1-4,TGTGCCAGCAGTGACCGCGGGACAGGTCGTAATGAAAAACTGTTTTTT,CASSDRGTGRNEKLFF
NA,TRBV7-9,NA,TRBJ1-4,TGTGCCAGCAGCTTATCTGGCATTAATGAAAAACTGTTTTTT,CASSLSGINEKLFF
TRBD2,TRBV5-1,NA,TRBJ2-3,TGCGCCAGCAGCTCAGCGGGAGGTTTCCCAGATACGCAGTATTTT,CASSSAGGFPDTQYF
NA,TRBV11-2,NA,TRBJ2-7,TGTGCCAGCAGCTTAAAAGCAGCATCCTACGAGCAGTACTTC,CASSLKAASYEQYF
NA,TRBV29-1,NA,TRBJ2-5,TGCAGCGTTGGGGGAGGGGGATTGGTGGGCGAGACCCAGTACTTC,CSVGGGGLVGETQYF
TRBD2,TRBV11-2,NA,TRBJ2-7,TGTGCCAGCAGCCCACTCCAGGGAGGGGTTTACGAGCAGTACTTC,CASSPLQGGVYEQYF
TRBD1,TRBV10-1,NA,TRBJ2-1,TGCGCCAGCAGTGAAGTAAGAGACAGGGGAAAAAACTCCTACAATGAGCAGTTCTTC,CASSEVRDRGKNSYNEQFF
TRBD1,TRBV27,once,TRBJ2-2,TGTGCCAGCAGCCTGGGGACAGGGGCGGCCGGGGAGCTGTTTTTT,CASSLGTGAAGELFF
NA,TRBV28,NA,TRBJ2-7,TGTGCCAGCAGGGCGCCGGGGACGGTCTCCTACGAGCAGTACTTC,CASRAPGTVSYEQYF
NA,TRBV7-3,NA,TRBJ2-3,TGTGCCAGCAGCCCCCATGACCAATCGGATACGCAGTATTTT,CASSPHDQSDTQYF
TRBD1,TRBV6-1,NA,TRBJ2-1,TGTGCCAGCAGTGGACAGGGGAGAGATGAGCAGTTCTTC,CASSGQGRDEQFF
TRBD1,TRBV18,NA,TRBJ2-5,TGTGCCAGCTCACCATATCGGACCGACAGGGGCCAAGAGACCCAGTACTTC,CASSPYRTDRGQETQYF
NA,TRBV18,once,TRBJ1-1,TGTGCCAGCTCTCCCTTAGGAGGGGCTGAAGCTTTCTTT,CASSPLGGAEAFF
NA,TRBV7-9,NA,TRBJ2-4,TGTGCCAGCAGCCGCAGGGGTCCGGACATTCAGTACTTC,CASSRRGPDIQYF
NA,TRBV5-1,once,TRBJ2-5,TGCGCCAGCAGCTTGGTTGGTCAGGGACAAGAGACCCAGTACTTC,CASSLVGQGQETQYF
NA,TRBV11-2,NA,TRBJ2-7,TGTGCCAGCAGCTTAGTAGGGGGCTACGAGCAGTACTTC,CASSLVGGYEQYF